One sample yielded the 20 T cell receptor beta chains listed below, sequenced in a study of cytomegalovirus exposure and HLA in healthy donors. PCR primers comprised 60 Vbeta and 13 Jbeta primers. Using immunoSEQ multiplex PCR, the repertoire was profiled, and TCRdb retains in-frame clones only, with some absent. The sample carries about 140,000 clones, almost 85% recorded once. Input material: PBMCs. Source of these receptors: a young man in good health and CMV-seropositive.

Points on this clone: Different DNA sequences within this sample yield the same CDR3. The J gene is TRBJ2-7, the V gene TRBV19; 7 nucleotides align to TRBD1. V gave up 0 bases and J gave up 3 bases; unmatched junction bases: 2. Germline V lookup: CDR1 LNHDA, CDR2 SQIVND (reference sequence). The CDR3 totals 14 residues. The CDR3 DNA reads TGTGCCAGTAGTATAGAAGCAGGGGGCTACGAGCAGTACTTC. Amino acid sequence: CASSIEAGGYEQYF.

The genes are TRBV6-5 and TRBJ1-1; D is unresolved. The CDR3 totals 15 residues. V lost 5 bases to trimming and J lost 4 bases, with 17 bases between them. Per germline, CDR1 MNHEY and CDR2 SVGAGI. The CDR3 region is CASSRPTLWSTEAFF. Here the CDR3 DNA reads TGTGCCAGCAGTCGCCCGACCCTCTGGAGCACTGAAGCTTTCTTT.

The CDR3 DNA sequence: TGCGCCAGCAGCTCAATGGGACTAGCGGGAGCGGGGGCAGATACGCAGTATTTT. Amino acid sequence: CASSSMGLAGAGADTQYF. V is TRBV5-1 and J is TRBJ2-3, with TRBD2 matching 14 bases. V trimming: 3 bases; J trimming: 4 bases; junction bases outside the gene matches: 10. This CDR3 is 18 amino acids long. Germline V gene sequence: CDR1 SGHRS, CDR2 YFSETQ.

This clone appeared a single time. This chain links TRBV6-6 with TRBJ2-1; 10 nucleotides align to TRBD2. The ends lost 1 base at V and 9 bases at J; junction bases unmatched: 9. The CDR3 is 16 amino acids. Germline CDR1 is MNHNY and CDR2 is SVGAGI (reference sequence). As DNA, the CDR3 is TGTGCCAGCAGTTACTTGGCTAGCGGGAGTGGAGGTGAGCAGTTCTTC. Translation: CASSYLASGSGGEQFF.

The CDR3 DNA reads TGTGCCAGCTCTAGGGGGGGAGCCTACAATGAGCAGTTCTTC. It yields the protein CASSRGGAYNEQFF. The V and J genes are TRBV25-1 and TRBJ2-1; perhaps TRBD2 as D (7 bases). Germline lookup yields CDR1 MGHDK and CDR2 SYGVNS. This CDR3 comprises 14 residues. The ends were cut back, 8 bases at V and 2 bases at J, with 13 bases in the middle.

This clone was seen a single time. The V gene is TRBV7-9, the J gene TRBJ1-1; D is undetermined. This CDR3 comprises 12 residues. Trimming took off 5 bases at V and 5 bases at J, with 9 bases between the two ends. CDR1 is SEHNR and CDR2 is FQNEAQ in the germline V gene (reference sequence). In DNA form, the CDR3 reads TGTGCCAGCAGCCCTTCGCGGACTGAAGCTTTCTTT. It specifies CASSPSRTEAFF.

This clone was found once. The chain combines TRBV29-1 with TRBJ1-4, with 7 bases that match TRBD1. The junction had 6 bases not matched to a gene; V was cut back by 4 bases and J by 10 bases. The CDR3 length is 12 residues. Germline V CDR1 and CDR2: SQVTM, ANQGSEA. The CDR3 is CSVGTGAGKLFF. The CDR3 nucleotides read TGCAGCGTTGGCACAGGGGCCGGAAAACTGTTTTTT.

This clone is a singleton in its sample. This sequence joins TRBV5-8 and TRBJ1-4; D perhaps matches TRBD1 (6 bases). Between the trimmed V and J ends, which lost 0 bases and 7 bases, there was a span of 10 bases. This CDR3 is 14 amino acids long. Germline loops: CDR1 SGHTS, CDR2 YDEGEE. The CDR3 sequence is CASSLALGGEKLFF. Here the CDR3 DNA reads TGTGCCAGCAGCTTGGCCCTAGGGGGTGAAAAACTGTTTTTT.

The chain combines TRBV5-1 with TRBJ2-3; 16 bases map to TRBD2. Trimming removed 4 bases from V and 0 bases from J; junction bases left unmatched: 23. This CDR3 has 24 amino acids. Germline V lookup: CDR1 SGHRS, CDR2 YFSETQ. The CDR3 nucleotides are TGCGCCAGCAGCCATGGACAGCCCGGGACTAGCGGGAGGGAATTCGATTATAGCACAGATACGCAGTATTTT. Translation gives CASSHGQPGTSGREFDYSTDTQYF.

The genes are TRBV15 and TRBJ2-7, with 9 bases matching TRBD1. The trim removed 5 bases at V and 3 bases at J, leaving 8 bases unmatched. Germline V gives CDR1 LNHNV, CDR2 YYDKDF (reference sequence). The CDR3 extends over 15 amino acids. This chain's CDR3 is CATSRSGQGSYEQYF. CDR3 in DNA: TGTGCCACCAGCCGATCAGGACAGGGGAGCTACGAGCAGTACTTC.

This clone was counted a single time. The gene calls are TRBV18 and TRBJ1-4; D is ambiguous. The germline CDR1 and CDR2 sequences are KGHSH and LQKENI. This CDR3 spans 16 amino acids. The V gene lost 0 bases and the J gene lost 2 bases, with 10 bases spanning the gap. The chain's CDR3 is CASSPPLSGTNEKLFF. DNA for the CDR3: TGTGCCAGCTCACCACCTCTCAGCGGTACTAATGAAAAACTGTTTTTT. Full variable domain (missing parts from reference TRBV18 and TRBJ1-4): NAGVMQNPRHLVRRRGQEARLRCSPMKGHSHVYWYRQLPEEGLKFMVYLQKENIIDESGMPKERFSAEFPKEGPSILRIQQVVRGDSAAYFCASSPPLSGTNEKLFFGSGTQLSVL.

This sequence joins TRBV6-1 and TRBJ2-1; D uncertain. The CDR3 has 15 amino acids. The V end was cut by 2 bases, the J end by 2 bases, with 10 bases between. Germline V CDR1 and CDR2: MNHNS, SASEGT. CDR3: CASSENLGAYNEQFF. In DNA form, the CDR3 reads TGTGCCAGCAGTGAAAATCTCGGAGCCTACAATGAGCAGTTCTTC.

This rearrangement joins TRBV5-4 to TRBJ2-6; 12 nucleotides align to TRBD1. The germline V gene encodes CDR1 SGHNT and CDR2 YYREEE (reference sequence). The CDR3 runs 18 residues. The V and J ends lost 3 bases and 0 bases, in that order; junction bases with no gene match: 4. The CDR3 region is CASSSPGQGASGANVLTF. CDR3 bases: TGTGCCAGCAGCTCACCGGGACAGGGGGCCTCTGGGGCCAACGTCCTGACTTTC.

This clone was found a few times. The chain employs TRBV19 and TRBJ1-1; 9 nucleotides align to TRBD1. Trimming took 5 bases from V and 4 from J; bases not matched to a gene: 5. CDR3 length equals 14 residues. CDR1 is LNHDA, CDR2 SQIVND, per germline (reference sequence). The CDR3 DNA follows: TGTGCCAGTAGTGAAGGACAGGGGACCACTGAAGCTTTCTTT. Protein: CASSEGQGTTEAFF.

The rearrangement uses TRBV11-2 and TRBJ2-3, with TRBD2 as a possible D gene (6 bases). Germline lookup yields CDR1 SGHAT and CDR2 FQNNGV. The CDR3 runs 15 residues. V lost 1 base and J 2 bases, leaving 10 bases between the germline ends. CDR3 coding DNA: TGTGCCAGCAGCTTAGCGGGAGCCCACACAGATACGCAGTATTTT. The encoded protein is CASSLAGAHTDTQYF.

The chain is built from TRBV5-1 and TRBJ2-5; D is ambiguous. V was clipped by 0 bases and J by 2 bases, with 5 bases between them. The CDR3 extends over 13 amino acids. Germline loops: CDR1 SGHRS, CDR2 YFSETQ. The CDR3 protein is CASSLVEQETQYF. CDR3 coding DNA: TGCGCCAGCAGCTTGGTCGAGCAAGAGACCCAGTACTTC. The whole variable domain, filled in from reference TRBV5-1 and TRBJ2-5, reads KAGVTQTPRYLIKTRGQQVTLSCSPISGHRSVSWYQQTPGQGLQFLFEYFSETQRNKGNFPGRFSGRQFSNSRSEMNVSTLELGDSALYLCASSLVEQETQYFGPGTRLLVL.

The chain joins TRBV2 to TRBJ1-5; D is possibly TRBD1 (6 bases). The V and J ends lost 6 bases and 5 bases respectively, with 14 bases between them. The germline CDR1 and CDR2 sequences are SNHLY and FYNNEI. The CDR3 covers 14 residues. CDR3 in amino acids: CASSQGGADQPQHF. CDR3 DNA: TGTGCCAGCAGCCAAGGGGGGGCAGATCAGCCCCAGCATTTT.

This rearrangement joins TRBV7-9 to TRBJ1-3, with D unclear. Germline V gene sequence: CDR1 SEHNR, CDR2 FQNEAQ (reference sequence). The V end lost 5 bases, the J end lost 2 bases, and 19 bases lay between the germline ends. CDR3 size: 17 residues. The CDR3 nucleotides read TGTGCCAGCAGCCCTTCCATTTTTTTTGAGCCTGGAAACACCATATATTTT. This encodes CASSPSIFFEPGNTIYF.

V and J are TRBV6-6 and TRBJ2-7; weak D call: TRBD1 (6 bases). Trimming took off 0 bases at V and 2 bases at J, with 8 bases between the two ends. Germline V lookup: CDR1 MNHNY, CDR2 SVGAGI (reference sequence). The length of the CDR3 is 14 residues. The DNA of the CDR3 is TGTGCCAGCAGTTACTCCGGACAGACCTACGAGCAGTACTTC. It translates to CASSYSGQTYEQYF.

This clone was seen once. The CDR3 DNA follows: TGCGCCAGCAGCTTGGTGTCGGGACTAGCCCGGACGGGGGATACGCAGTATTTT. The encoded protein is CASSLVSGLARTGDTQYF. The chain couples TRBV5-1 to TRBJ2-3, with 9 bases matching TRBD2. There are 18 residues in the CDR3. The V segment lost 0 bases and the J segment 6 bases; nucleotides outside the gene matches: 14. The V gene's germline CDR1 is SGHRS and CDR2 YFSETQ.